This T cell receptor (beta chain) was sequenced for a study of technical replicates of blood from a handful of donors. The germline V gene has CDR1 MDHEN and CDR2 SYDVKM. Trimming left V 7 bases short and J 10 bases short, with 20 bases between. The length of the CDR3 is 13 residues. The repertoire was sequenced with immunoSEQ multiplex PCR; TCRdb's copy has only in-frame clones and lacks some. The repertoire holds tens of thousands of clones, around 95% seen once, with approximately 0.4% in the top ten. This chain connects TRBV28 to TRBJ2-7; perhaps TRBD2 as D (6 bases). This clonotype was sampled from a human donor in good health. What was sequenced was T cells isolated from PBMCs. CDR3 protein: CASKSRSGLFQYF. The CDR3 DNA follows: TGTGCCAGCAAGTCAAGGAGCGGGTTGTTTCAGTACTTC.